This section outlines one T cell receptor beta chain sequence together with its context. The PCR made use of 60 Vbeta and 13 Jbeta primers. Method: immunoSEQ multiplex PCR; TCRdb's copy keeps in-frame clones and lacks some. This sample has approximately 220,000 clones, with roughly 88% found just once. Germline V gene lookup returns CDR1 SGHTA and CDR2 FQGNSA. Trimming shortened V by 1 base and J by 5 bases, and 12 bases separated the two germline ends. The CDR3 loop spans 14 amino acids. This sample is part of a study of cytomegalovirus exposure and HLA in healthy donors. The chain has TRBV7-2 and TRBJ2-7; possibly TRBD2 for D (5 bases). The material sequenced was PBMCs. The clonotype comes from a boy aged 2 to 10 in good health and CMV-seronegative. CDR3 sequence reads: CASSLVVGNHEQYF. The DNA of the CDR3 is TGTGCCAGCAGCTTAGTAGTCGGGAACCACGAGCAGTACTTC.